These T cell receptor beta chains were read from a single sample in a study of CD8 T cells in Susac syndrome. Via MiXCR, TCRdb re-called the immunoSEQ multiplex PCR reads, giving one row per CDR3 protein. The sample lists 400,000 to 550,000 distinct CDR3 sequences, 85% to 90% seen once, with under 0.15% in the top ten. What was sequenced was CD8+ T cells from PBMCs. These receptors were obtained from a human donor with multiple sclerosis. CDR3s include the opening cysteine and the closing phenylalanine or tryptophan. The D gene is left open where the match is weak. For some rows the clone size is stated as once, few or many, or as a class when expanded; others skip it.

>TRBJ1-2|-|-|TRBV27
TGTGCCACGTCAGGGCCGAACTATGGCTACACCTTC
CATSGPNYGYTF
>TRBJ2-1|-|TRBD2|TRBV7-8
TGTGCCAGCAGCTCGGACGCCTTAGCGGGAGGGGCTGGAAATGAGCAGTTCTTC
CASSSDALAGGAGNEQFF
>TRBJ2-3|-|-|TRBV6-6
TGTGCCAGCAGTTACGTACGGGGGCCTAGCACAGATACGCAGTATTTT
CASSYVRGPSTDTQYF
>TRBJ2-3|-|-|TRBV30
TGTGCCTGGAGTGTTCTGGGATCAGATACGCAGTATTTT
CAWSVLGSDTQYF
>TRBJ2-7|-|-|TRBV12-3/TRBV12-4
TGTGCCAGCAGTCCCTGGAGGGAAGGGGGCTACGAGCAGTACTTC
CASSPWREGGYEQYF
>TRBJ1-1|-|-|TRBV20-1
TGCAGTGCTAGGCTTCCCGGGACGGTGAACACTGAAGCTTTCTTT
CSARLPGTVNTEAFF
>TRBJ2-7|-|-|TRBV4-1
TGCGCCAGCAGCCAAGTACGGGGTTCCTACGAGCAGTACTTC
CASSQVRGSYEQYF
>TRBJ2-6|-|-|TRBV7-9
TGTGCCAGCAGCTTAGGGGGCCCCTGGGATGGGGCCAACGTCCTGACTTTC
CASSLGGPWDGANVLTF
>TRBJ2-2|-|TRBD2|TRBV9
TGTGCCAGCAGCGGATCCCGGGAGGGCGGGACCACCGGGGAGCTGTTTTTT
CASSGSREGGTTGELFF
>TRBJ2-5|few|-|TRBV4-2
TGTGCCAGCAGCCAAGAACAAGAGACCCAGTACTTC
CASSQEQETQYF
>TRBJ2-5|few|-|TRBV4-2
TGTGCCAGCAGCCAAGAGAGGGAGACCCAGTACTTC
CASSQERETQYF
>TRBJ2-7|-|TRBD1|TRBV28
TGTGCCAGCAGTCACAGGGGAACCCCCTCCGAGCAGTACTTC
CASSHRGTPSEQYF
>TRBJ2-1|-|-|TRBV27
TGTGCCAGCAGTCCTGCGGGACTCCGTGGCCATGAGCAGTTCTTC
CASSPAGLRGHEQFF
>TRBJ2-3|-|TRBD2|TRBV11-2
TGTGCCAGCAGCTTGGGGACTAGCGGGGGTCCAGATACGCAGTATTTT
CASSLGTSGGPDTQYF
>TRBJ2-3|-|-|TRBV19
TGTGCCAGTAGCCAGCCCCGGGGGGCTGTAGATACGCAGTATTTT
CASSQPRGAVDTQYF
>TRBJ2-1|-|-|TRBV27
TGTGCCAGCAGTTTAGCGGGTCATGAAGGCAATGAGCAGTTCTTC
CASSLAGHEGNEQFF
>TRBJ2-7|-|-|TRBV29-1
TGCAGCGCCCTTAATACGATTACCCAGGGGCACGAGCAGTACTTC
CSALNTITQGHEQYF
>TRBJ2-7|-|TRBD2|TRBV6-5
TGTGCCAGCAGTTACGTAGAGGGACTAGTCTACGAGCAGTACTTC
CASSYVEGLVYEQYF
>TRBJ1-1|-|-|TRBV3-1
TGTGCCAGCAGCGCCCGGGAGAACACTGAAGCTTTCTTT
CASSARENTEAFF
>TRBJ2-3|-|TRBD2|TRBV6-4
TGTGCCAGCAGTGAGGTCCCTAGCGGGAGCACAGATACGCAGTATTTT
CASSEVPSGSTDTQYF
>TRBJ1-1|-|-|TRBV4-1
TGCGCCAGCTCACGGGGGACGGGACTGAACACTGAAGCTTTCTTT
CASSRGTGLNTEAFF
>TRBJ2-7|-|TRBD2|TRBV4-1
TGCGCCAGCAGCCAAGATGGGGGGGGTTACGAGCAGTACTTC
CASSQDGGGYEQYF
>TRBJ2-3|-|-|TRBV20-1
TGCAGTGCTAGATGGCGGGGAGAGAGCACAGATACGCAGTATTTT
CSARWRGESTDTQYF
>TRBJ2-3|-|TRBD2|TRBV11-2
TGTGCCAGCAGCTCCGGGACTAGCGTCCCAGATACGCAGTATTTT
CASSSGTSVPDTQYF
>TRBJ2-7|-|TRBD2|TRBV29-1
TGCAGCGTTGAAGATTGGACTAGCGGGGCCTACGAGCAGTACTTC
CSVEDWTSGAYEQYF
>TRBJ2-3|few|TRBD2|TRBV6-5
TGTGCCAGCAGTTCTAGCGGGGGGGGAACAGATACGCAGTATTTT
CASSSSGGGTDTQYF
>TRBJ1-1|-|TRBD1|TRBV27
TGTGCCAGCAGTATGACCGGGACAGGGAACACTGAAGCTTTCTTT
CASSMTGTGNTEAFF
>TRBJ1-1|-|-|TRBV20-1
TGCAGTGCTAGAGATCTGAGGGGTAGGGGCACTGAAGCTTTCTTT
CSARDLRGRGTEAFF
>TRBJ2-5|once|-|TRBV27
TGTGCCAGCAGTCGTAGGAGAGAGAAGACCCAGTACTTC
CASSRRREKTQYF
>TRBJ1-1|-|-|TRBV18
TGTGCCAGCTCACCTGCGAGGGGAGGGGAAGCTTTCTTT
CASSPARGGEAFF
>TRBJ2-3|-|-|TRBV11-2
TGTGCCAGCAGCTTAGAGTTGAAGGGCACAGATACGCAGTATTTT
CASSLELKGTDTQYF
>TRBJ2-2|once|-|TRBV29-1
TGCAGCGTTGGGGGGACTAACACCGGGGAGCTGTTTTTT
CSVGGTNTGELFF
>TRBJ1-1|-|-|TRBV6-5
TGTGCCAGCAGTTACTCGAAGGGGAGGGCTTTCTTT
CASSYSKGRAFF
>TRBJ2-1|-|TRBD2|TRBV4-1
TGCGCCAGCAGCCAAGATACCCCAGCGGGGTCAGTCAACAATGAGCAGTTCTTC
CASSQDTPAGSVNNEQFF
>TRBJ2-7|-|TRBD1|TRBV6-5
TGTGCCAGCAGTCGTTTCGGGACAGGGGTGATCGAGCAGTACTTC
CASSRFGTGVIEQYF
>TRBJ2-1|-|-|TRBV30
TGTGCCTGGAGTTCGGCCGCCGCCTACAATGAGCAGTTCTTC
CAWSSAAAYNEQFF
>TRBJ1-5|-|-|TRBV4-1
TGCGCCAGCAGCCATCCCGGAGGGGGGAATCAGCCCCAGCATTTT
CASSHPGGGNQPQHF
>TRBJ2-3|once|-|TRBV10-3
TGTGCCATCAGTGTTCTAGAGTCGGATACGCAGTATTTT
CAISVLESDTQYF
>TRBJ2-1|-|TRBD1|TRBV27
TGTGCCAGCAGCGCGACAGGGTTCAATGAGCAGTTCTTC
CASSATGFNEQFF
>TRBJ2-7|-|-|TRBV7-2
TGTGCCAGCAGCTTAAACAGGCTCTCCTACGAGCAGTACTTC
CASSLNRLSYEQYF
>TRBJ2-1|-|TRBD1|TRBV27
TGTGCCAGCAAGGGGGCGCTGGGCGAGCAGTTCTTC
CASKGALGEQFF
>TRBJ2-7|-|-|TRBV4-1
TGCGCCAGCAGCCAAGTTCCAGCGGATAGCTCCTACGAGCAGTACTTC
CASSQVPADSSYEQYF
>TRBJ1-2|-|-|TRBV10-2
TGCGCCAGCAGTGAGTCCGGCCTCCATGGCTACACCTTC
CASSESGLHGYTF
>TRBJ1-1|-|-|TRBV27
TGTGCCAGCAGTCCGGCCATTGGGACCCTATATGAAGCTTTCTTT
CASSPAIGTLYEAFF
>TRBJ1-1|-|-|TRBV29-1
TGCAGCGTTGAAGATTTGCGTGGGGCCACTGAAGCTTTCTTT
CSVEDLRGATEAFF
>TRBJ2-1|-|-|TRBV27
TGTGCCAGCAGTCACCTACAGGATACCTCCTACAATGAGCAGTTCTTC
CASSHLQDTSYNEQFF
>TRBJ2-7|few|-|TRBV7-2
TGTGCCAGCAGCTTAGATGGGGGGCGCTTCTACGAGCAGTACTTC
CASSLDGGRFYEQYF
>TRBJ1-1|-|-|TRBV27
TGTGCCAGCAGTTTCGCCGGGGGGCACACTGAAGCTTTCTTT
CASSFAGGHTEAFF
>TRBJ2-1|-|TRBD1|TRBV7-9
TGTGCCAGCAGCCCCCAGAAGGGGGCTCAGGATGAGCAGTTCTTC
CASSPQKGAQDEQFF
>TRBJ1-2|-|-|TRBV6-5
TGTGCCAGCAGTTACTCACGGGGTAACTATGGCTACACCTTC
CASSYSRGNYGYTF
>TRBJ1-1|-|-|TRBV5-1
TGCGCCAGCAGCTTGCGGGTGGAGGACACTGAAGCTTTCTTT
CASSLRVEDTEAFF
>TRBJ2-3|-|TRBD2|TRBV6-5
TGTGCCAGCAGTTATCTCGCTAGCGGGGTTGGCACAGATACGCAGTATTTT
CASSYLASGVGTDTQYF
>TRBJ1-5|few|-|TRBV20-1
TGCAGTGCTAGAGATCCAGGGGACCATCAGCCCCAGCATTTT
CSARDPGDHQPQHF
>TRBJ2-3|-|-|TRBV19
TGTGCCAGTAGTATAGATCCCCTCGGTGGAGATACGCAGTATTTT
CASSIDPLGGDTQYF
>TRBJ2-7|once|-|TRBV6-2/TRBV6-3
TGTGCCAGCCAGAATCCAGGCTACGAGCAGTACTTC
CASQNPGYEQYF
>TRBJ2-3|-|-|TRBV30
TGTGCCCGGGCCCCCATTCTAAGAGTATTAAATACGCAGTATTTT
CARAPILRVLNTQYF
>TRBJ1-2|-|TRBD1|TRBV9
TGTGCCAGCAGCCCGCCGACAGGGGGGAACTATGGCTACACCTTC
CASSPPTGGNYGYTF
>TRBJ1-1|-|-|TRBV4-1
TGCGCCAGCAGCCAAGGATCTGGGGCGCACACTGAAGCTTTCTTT
CASSQGSGAHTEAFF
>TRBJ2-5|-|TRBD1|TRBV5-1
TGCGCCAGCAGCCCCTTCCCGGGACAGGACTTGACTTTAGAGACCCAGTACTTC
CASSPFPGQDLTLETQYF